This T cell receptor beta chain was obtained from a study of a mutant IDH1 vaccine in newly diagnosed glioma. Turning to the study itself: Patients arrived already treated with radiotherapy, temozolomide, or both, most having had both.

The CDR3 sequence is 14 residues long. Germline V gives CDR1 GTSNPN, CDR2 SVGIG (reference sequence). The V end lost 1 base, the J end lost 6 bases, and 13 bases lay between the germline ends. The study, taken as a whole, reports: Among top peripheral T cell clonotypes, changes seemed unrelated to pseudoprogression.

A word on this clone: Its antigen remains unidentified.

As for time point: baseline, week 1 (first vaccination visit). Treatment of the sample: pre-vaccination baseline after standard-of-care therapy. Newly diagnosed WHO grade 3 or 4 IDH1-mutant, ATRX-lost astrocytomas were identified in the donors. Only in-frame clones appear in the TCRdb table, and some are missing; sequencing was by immunoSEQ multiplex PCR. The sample lists approximately 100,000 clones, approximately 90% occurring once. The rearrangement links TRBV30 to TRBJ1-5; D is unclear. Sequencing used PBMCs, obtained from a glioma patient treated with radiotherapy, temozolomide or both. The receptor was isolated from a woman in her 50s with glioma. The CDR3 loop reads CAWSGSSRSQPQHF. The CDR3 DNA follows: TGTGCCTGGAGTGGGTCGAGCAGGAGTCAGCCCCAGCATTTT.